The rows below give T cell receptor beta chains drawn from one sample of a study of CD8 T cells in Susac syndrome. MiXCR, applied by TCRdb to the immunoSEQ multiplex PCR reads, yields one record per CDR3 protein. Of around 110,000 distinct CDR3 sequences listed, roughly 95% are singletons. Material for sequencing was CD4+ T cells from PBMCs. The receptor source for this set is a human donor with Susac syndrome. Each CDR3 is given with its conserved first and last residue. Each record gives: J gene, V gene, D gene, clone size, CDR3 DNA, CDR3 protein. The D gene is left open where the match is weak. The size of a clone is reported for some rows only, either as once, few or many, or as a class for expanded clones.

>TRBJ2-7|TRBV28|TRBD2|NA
TGTGCCAGCACCCCCCCGGGAGGACAATCCTACGAGCAGTACTTC
CASTPPGGQSYEQYF
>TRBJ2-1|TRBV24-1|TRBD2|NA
TGTGCCACCAGTGATCCGACTAGCGGCGACAATGAGCAGTTCTTC
CATSDPTSGDNEQFF
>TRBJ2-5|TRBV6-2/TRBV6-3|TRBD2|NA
TGTGCCACGGAGCGGGATCAAGAGACCCAGTACTTC
CATERDQETQYF
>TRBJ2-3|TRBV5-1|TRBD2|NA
TGCGCCAGCAGCTTAGGGACTAGCGGAGTCACAACGCAGTATTTT
CASSLGTSGVTTQYF
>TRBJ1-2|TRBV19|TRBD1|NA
TGTGCCAGTAGTATCGGGGGACAGGGAAGCTATGGCTACACCTTC
CASSIGGQGSYGYTF
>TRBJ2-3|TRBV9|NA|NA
TGTGCCAGCAGCGCGGGACATTTCACAGATACGCAGTATTTT
CASSAGHFTDTQYF
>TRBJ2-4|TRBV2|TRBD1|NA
TGTGCCAGCAGTGAGGGACAGGGGGCGGCCAAAAACATTCAGTACTTC
CASSEGQGAAKNIQYF
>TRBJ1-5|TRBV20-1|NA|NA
TGCAGTGCCCTAGGGACCCTCGTCCTCCAGCCCCAGCATTTT
CSALGTLVLQPQHF
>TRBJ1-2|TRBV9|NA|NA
TGTGCCAGCAGCGTAGGCGGGGGAAACTATGGCTACACCTTC
CASSVGGGNYGYTF
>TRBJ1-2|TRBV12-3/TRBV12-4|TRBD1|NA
TGTGCCAGCAGTAAAAGGGGAGGGGGCGATGGCTACACCTTC
CASSKRGGGDGYTF
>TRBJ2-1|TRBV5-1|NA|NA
TGCGCCAGCAGCGCGGGACACCAAACGGTGAATGAGCAGTTCTTC
CASSAGHQTVNEQFF
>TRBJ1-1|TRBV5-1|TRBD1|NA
TGCGCCAGCAAGCCGGGACCGGGACAGGTGGCGGGGGCGAACACTGAAGCTTTCTTT
CASKPGPGQVAGANTEAFF
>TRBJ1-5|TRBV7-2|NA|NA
TGTGCCAGCAGCGCTGAGGTGGGTCAGCCCCAGCATTTT
CASSAEVGQPQHF
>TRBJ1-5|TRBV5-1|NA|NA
TGCGCCAGCAGCTTGCTAGGGGACAATCAGCCCCAGCATTTT
CASSLLGDNQPQHF
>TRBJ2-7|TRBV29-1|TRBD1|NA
TGCAGCGTCGGTGACAGGGGGGGAGTCTACGAGCAGTACTTC
CSVGDRGGVYEQYF
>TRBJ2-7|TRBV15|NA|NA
TGTGCCACCAGCAGAGGACGGGACTCCTACGAGCAGTACTTC
CATSRGRDSYEQYF
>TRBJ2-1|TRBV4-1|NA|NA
TGCGCCAGCAGCCCGGGGACACCCTACAATGAGCAGTTCTTC
CASSPGTPYNEQFF
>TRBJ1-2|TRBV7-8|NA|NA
TGTGCCAGCAGCTCAGCCGGGTCCCTCCGGTCAGGTGGCTACACCTTC
CASSSAGSLRSGGYTF
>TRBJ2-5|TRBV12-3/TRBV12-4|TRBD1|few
TGTGCCAGCAGTCAGGGACAGCGCGTCCAAGAGACCCAGTACTTC
CASSQGQRVQETQYF
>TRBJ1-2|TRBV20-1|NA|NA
TGCAGTGCTAGAGCGGGCAACTATGGCTACACCTTC
CSARAGNYGYTF
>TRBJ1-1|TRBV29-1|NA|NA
TGCAGCGCCTCGTGGCCTCAAGACACTGAAGCTTTCTTT
CSASWPQDTEAFF
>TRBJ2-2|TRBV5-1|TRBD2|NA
TGCGCCAGCAGGATTGGGACTAGCGTTCGCGGGGAGCTGTTTTTT
CASRIGTSVRGELFF
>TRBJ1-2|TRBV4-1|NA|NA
TGCGCCAGCAGCCAAGATCGGGCCGGTGGCTACACCTTC
CASSQDRAGGYTF
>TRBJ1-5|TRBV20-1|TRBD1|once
TGCAGTGCTAGTCCGGACAGGGGGGACTATCAGCCCCAGCATTTT
CSASPDRGDYQPQHF
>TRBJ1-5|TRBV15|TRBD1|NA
TGTGCCACCAGCTCGCAGGGGGTCGATCAGCCCCAGCATTTT
CATSSQGVDQPQHF
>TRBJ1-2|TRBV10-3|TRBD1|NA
TGTGCCATCAGCTGGGACAGTACAAGGAGCTACACCTTC
CAISWDSTRSYTF
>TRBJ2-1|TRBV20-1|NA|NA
TGCAGTGCTAGAGAGCAGCGGGCTAGACGGGAGCAGTTCTTC
CSAREQRARREQFF
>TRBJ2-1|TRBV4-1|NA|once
TGCGCCAGCAGCCAAGGGACAGCGCCCCAGCAGTTCTTC
CASSQGTAPQQFF
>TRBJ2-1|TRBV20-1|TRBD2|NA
TGCAGTGCTACCGGACTAGTCCCCCCTTACAATGAGCAGTTCTTC
CSATGLVPPYNEQFF